These 13 T cell receptor beta chains share one sample of origin, sequenced in a study of cytomegalovirus exposure and HLA in healthy donors. Use of 60 Vbeta and 13 Jbeta primers characterized the PCR. Sequencing used immunoSEQ multiplex PCR; TCRdb keeps in-frame clones, though not all of them. The data show a few hundred thousand clones, roughly 75% seen once. Sequenced input: PBMCs. Receptors originate from a woman in her 30s in good health and CMV-seronegative.

This rearrangement joins TRBV6-1 to TRBJ2-2; no firm D call. V dropped 9 bases and J dropped 2 bases, with 13 bases sitting between them. This CDR3 comprises 14 residues. Germline V gene data show CDR1 as MNHNS and CDR2 as SASEGT. Here the CDR3 reads CASLALRNTGELFF. The CDR3 DNA reads TGTGCCAGTCTCGCGCTGAGAAACACCGGGGAGCTGTTTTTT.

The chain uses TRBV12-5 and TRBJ2-1, with 8 bases that match TRBD1. Per germline, CDR1 LGHNT and CDR2 FRNRAP. The V and J ends lost 1 base and 6 bases, in that order; junction bases with no gene match: 5. The CDR3 covers 15 residues. The CDR3 region has the DNA TGTGCTAGTGGTTTGGCACAGGGGGGCCTCAATGAGCAGTTCTTC. As protein: CASGLAQGGLNEQFF.

The CDR3 sequence is CASSRQGTYEQYF. CDR3 coding DNA: TGTGCCAGCAGCAGACAGGGGACCTACGAGCAGTACTTC. The chain links TRBV7-8 to TRBJ2-7; 8 bases fit TRBD1. V was clipped by 5 bases and J by 2 bases; unmatched bases: 2. CDR1 SGHVS and CDR2 FQNEAQ come from the germline V gene. The CDR3 covers 13 residues.

This clone has more than one count but fewer than ten. The junction shows a germline mismatch at one end, possibly a read error. The chain couples TRBV7-9 to TRBJ1-1; a weak D match, TRBD1 (5 bases). The CDR3 spans 13 residues. Germline-derived CDR1 and CDR2 are SEHNR and FQNEAQ (reference sequence). The CDR3 nucleotides are TGTTCCAGCAGCTTAGATGGGGGGTCTGAAGCTTTCTTT. Translation gives CSSSLDGGSEAFF.

This chain joins TRBV4-1 and TRBJ1-1; D unclear. Trimming cost V 0 bases and J 1 base, with 9 bases left between them. Looked up from germline, CDR1 is MGHRA and CDR2 is YSYEKL. This CDR3 contains 15 residues. In DNA, the CDR3 is TGCGCCAGCAGCCAAGACCCCGACACGAACACTGAAGCTTTCTTT. Translated, it gives CASSQDPDTNTEAFF.

This chain joins TRBV2 and TRBJ1-5; 7 bases map to TRBD1. Trimming took 3 bases from V and 0 from J; bases not matched to a gene: 2. The germline CDR1 and CDR2 sequences are SNHLY and FYNNEI. This CDR3 comprises 15 residues. The CDR3 protein is CASSETGRSNQPQHF. The CDR3 DNA is TGTGCCAGCAGTGAGACAGGGCGTAGCAATCAGCCCCAGCATTTT.

The V gene is TRBV7-9, the J gene TRBJ2-7, with 7 bases lining up with TRBD1. The V gene end was trimmed by 5 bases and the J gene end by 5 bases; junction bases not matched to a gene: 3. This CDR3 has 12 residues. The germline V gene has CDR1 SEHNR and CDR2 FQNEAQ (reference sequence). The CDR3 loop reads CASSPTGDEQYF. The CDR3 DNA reads as TGTGCCAGCAGCCCAACAGGGGACGAGCAGTACTTC.

This chain uses TRBV6-6 with TRBJ2-7; unclear D gene. Germline V gives CDR1 MNHNY, CDR2 SVGAGI (reference sequence). The CDR3 is 14 amino acids. Trimming removed 4 bases at V and 4 bases at J, with 14 bases between. DNA for the CDR3: TGTGCCAGCAGTTCCGGGTGGTCAGCGTACGAGCAGTACTTC. It specifies CASSSGWSAYEQYF.

The gene calls are TRBV6-5 and TRBJ2-3, with 8 nucleotides matching TRBD2. Germline lookup yields CDR1 MNHEY and CDR2 SVGAGI. The CDR3 loop spans 15 amino acids. Trimming cost V 6 bases and J 9 bases; bases outside gene matches: 14. In DNA, the CDR3 is TGTGCCAGCAGCCCCGGGGGTGGGGCGGGAGGCACGCAGTATTTT. It specifies CASSPGGGAGGTQYF.

The CDR3 nucleotides read TGTGCTAGTGGTTTGGGTTCCAGGAACGAGCCCCAGCATTTT. This gives the protein CASGLGSRNEPQHF. The chain couples TRBV12-5 to TRBJ1-5; D gene uncertain. The V and J ends lost 1 base and 8 bases respectively, with 12 bases between them. CDR3 length: 14 amino acids. CDR1 LGHNT and CDR2 FRNRAP come from the germline V gene. Based on the CDR3 plus reference TRBV12-5 and TRBJ1-5, the full variable domain is DARVTQTPRHKVTEMGQEVTMRCQPILGHNTVFWYRQTMMQGLELLAYFRNRAPLDDSGMPKDRFSAEMPDATLATLKIQPSEPRDSAVYFCASGLGSRNEPQHFGDGTRLSIL.

There are a few counts of this clone. The V and J genes are TRBV27 and TRBJ1-1; 11 bases are a match to TRBD1. Germline V gene data show CDR1 as MNHEY and CDR2 as SMNVEV (reference sequence). J gave up 10 bases and V 4 bases, and 5 bases lay outside the gene matches. This CDR3 contains 13 residues. The CDR3 here is CASSWDRGRVAFF. CDR3 nucleotide sequence: TGTGCCAGCAGTTGGGACAGGGGGAGGGTAGCTTTCTTT.

This rearrangement joins TRBV6-5 to TRBJ1-5; 8 bases map to TRBD1. V was clipped by 2 bases and J by 5 bases; unmatched bases: 2. The CDR3 is 14 residues long. Germline V gene sequence: CDR1 MNHEY, CDR2 SVGAGI. CDR3: CASSYLTGDQPQHF. The CDR3, as DNA: TGTGCCAGCAGTTACCTGACAGGGGATCAGCCCCAGCATTTT.

The chain is built from TRBV11-3 and TRBJ2-3; 9 bases match TRBD1. The CDR3 contains 14 residues. Per germline, CDR1 SGHNT and CDR2 YENEEA. With V trimmed by 5 bases and J by 3 bases, 3 bases remained unmatched. CDR3 residues: CASSQTGGTDTQYF. The CDR3 nucleotides read TGTGCCAGCAGCCAGACAGGGGGGACAGATACGCAGTATTTT.